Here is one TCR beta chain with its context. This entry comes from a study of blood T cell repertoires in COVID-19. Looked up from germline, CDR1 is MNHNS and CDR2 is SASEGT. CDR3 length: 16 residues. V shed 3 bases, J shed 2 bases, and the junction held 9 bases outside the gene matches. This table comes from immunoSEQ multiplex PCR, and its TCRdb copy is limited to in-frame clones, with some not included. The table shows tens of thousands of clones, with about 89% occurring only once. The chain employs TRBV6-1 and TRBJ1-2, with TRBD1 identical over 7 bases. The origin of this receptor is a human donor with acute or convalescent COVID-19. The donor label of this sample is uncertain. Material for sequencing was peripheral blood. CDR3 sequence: CASSDRDSRINYGYTF. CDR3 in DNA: TGTGCCAGCAGTGACCGGGACAGCCGAATAAACTATGGCTACACCTTC.